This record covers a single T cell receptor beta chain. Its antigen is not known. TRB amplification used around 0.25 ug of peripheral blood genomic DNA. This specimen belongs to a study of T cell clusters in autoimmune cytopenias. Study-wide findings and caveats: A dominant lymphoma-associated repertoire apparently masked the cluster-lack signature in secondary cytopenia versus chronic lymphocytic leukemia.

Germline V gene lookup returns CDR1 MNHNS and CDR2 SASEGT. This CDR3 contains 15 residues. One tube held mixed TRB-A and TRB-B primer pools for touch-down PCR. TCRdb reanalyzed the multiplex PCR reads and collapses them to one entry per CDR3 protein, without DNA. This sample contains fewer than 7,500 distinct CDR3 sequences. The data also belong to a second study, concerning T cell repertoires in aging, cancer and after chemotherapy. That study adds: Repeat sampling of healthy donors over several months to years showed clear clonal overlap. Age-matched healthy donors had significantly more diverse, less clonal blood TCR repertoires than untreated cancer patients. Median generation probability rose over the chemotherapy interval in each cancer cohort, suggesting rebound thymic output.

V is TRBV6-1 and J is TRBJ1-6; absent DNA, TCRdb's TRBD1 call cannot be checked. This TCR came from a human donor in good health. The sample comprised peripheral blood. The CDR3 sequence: CASQGGAAYNSPLHF.